A single sample is the source of the 7 T cell receptor beta chains below, sequenced in a study of T cells in Graves' hyperthyroidism and ophthalmopathy. TCR beta CDR3 regions were amplified from RNA. Researchers ran a first-round RT-PCR on the TCR CDR3 using the HTBI primer set. One entry per CDR3 protein, called by TCRdb with MiXCR from the multiplex PCR reads. The repertoire holds almost 600,000 distinct CDR3 sequences, with about 15% as singletons. The sequenced material came from blood. The receptors derive from a woman aged 30 to 39 with Graves' hyperthyroidism that later progressed to Graves' ophthalmopathy.

Points on this clonotype: Possible read error: a much larger clone is one base away. The chain couples TRBV7-9 to TRBJ1-2, with D unclear. Germline assignment: CDR1 SEHNR and CDR2 FQNEAQ (reference sequence). The V gene lost 3 bases and the J gene lost 10 bases, with 9 bases spanning the gap. The CDR3 contains 11 residues. Written as DNA, the CDR3 is TGTGCCAGCAGCTTCACGGAAGACTACACCTTC. Translating gives CASSFTEDYTF.

On this clonotype itself: It may be a read error: a sequence one base away is much more abundant. The chain combines TRBV2 with TRBJ2-1; D not certain. V was trimmed by 5 bases and J by 12 bases, leaving 11 bases between them. The germline CDR1 and CDR2 sequences are SNHLY and FYNNEI. The CDR3 is made up of 11 amino acids. CDR3 nucleotide sequence: TGTGCCAGCAGTTTTACTCTCGGGCAGTTCTTC. Its protein product is CASSFTLGQFF.

The V gene is TRBV4-3, the J gene TRBJ1-2, with D hard to call. From germline, CDR1 is LGHNA and CDR2 YSLEER. The V and J ends lost 0 bases and 4 bases respectively, with 15 bases between them. The CDR3 consists of 16 residues. CDR3 region: CASSQDLYSSIYGYTF. CDR3 coding DNA: TGCGCCAGCAGCCAAGATCTGTACAGCTCGATCTATGGCTACACCTTC.

This clonotype showed up just a few times. The V call is TRBV3-1, the J call TRBJ1-2; D uncertain. Per the germline V gene, CDR1 is LGHDT and CDR2 is YNNKEL (reference sequence). V lost 3 bases and J 4 bases, leaving 12 bases between the germline ends. CDR3 size: 14 residues. CDR3 coding DNA: TGTGCCAGCAGCCACCCCACCGGGAGCTATGGCTACACCTTC. This codes for CASSHPTGSYGYTF.

Notes on this clonotype: This may be a read error, as it is one base from a much larger clone. The rearrangement uses TRBV6-1 and TRBJ2-4; tentative D call: TRBD1 (6 bases). Germline V gene lookup returns CDR1 MNHNS and CDR2 SASEGT. Deletions cut 6 bases from V and 4 bases from J, with 13 bases between. The CDR3 length is 14 residues. The CDR3, as DNA: TGTGCCAGCAGCCCCCTTACAGGGAAAAACATTCAGTACTTC. Protein product: CASSPLTGKNIQYF.

This clonotype was seen many times. This chain uses TRBV20-1 with TRBJ2-7; 7 nucleotides line up with TRBD2. The trim removed 6 bases at V and 3 bases at J, leaving 8 bases unmatched. The CDR3 is 13 amino acids. Germline lookup yields CDR1 DFQATT and CDR2 SNEGSKA (reference sequence). The CDR3 is CSAAVGGGYEQYF. CDR3 sequence (DNA): TGCAGTGCCGCCGTGGGCGGGGGCTACGAGCAGTACTTC.

The rearrangement uses TRBV19 and TRBJ1-3; the D is unclear. V was cut by 2 bases and J by 0 bases, with 2 bases left in between. The CDR3 consists of 13 residues. Germline lookup yields CDR1 LNHDA and CDR2 SQIVND (reference sequence). Here the CDR3 DNA reads TGTGCCAGTAGTATAAACTCTGGAAACACCATATATTTT. Protein: CASSINSGNTIYF.